This is a list of T cell receptor beta chains from one sample in a study of shared clonotypes between healthy human individuals. The data were produced by immunoSEQ multiplex PCR, yet TCRdb's version contains in-frame clones alone and is incomplete. The sample consists of more than 2,000,000 clones, approximately 95% of them appearing once. The sample consisted of naive CD4+ T cells from PBMCs. These receptor sequences come from a man aged 18-30 years in good health. Some clones in this sample may be carry-over from other donors' samples. Each CDR3 is given with its conserved first and last residue. D genes are given only for firm matches.

V gene	J gene	D gene	CDR3 DNA	CDR3 protein
TRBV28	TRBJ1-3	NA	TGTGCCACCGCCCTACCCACCTCTGGAAACACCATATATTTT	CATALPTSGNTIYF
TRBV6-1	TRBJ1-5	TRBD1	TGTGCCAGCCGACAGGGAAGCCAGCCCCAGCATTTT	CASRQGSQPQHF
TRBV7-2	TRBJ2-1	NA	TGTGCCAGCAGGCAAACCGGGACGTTCCGCAATGAGCAGTTCTTC	CASRQTGTFRNEQFF
TRBV5-1	TRBJ2-1	NA	TGCGCCAGCAGCTCCCGGACTGATAATGAGCAGTTCTTC	CASSSRTDNEQFF
TRBV5-1	TRBJ1-4	TRBD1	TGCGCCAGCAGTGGGACAGGGGGAACTAATGAAAAACTGTTTTTT	CASSGTGGTNEKLFF
TRBV7-3	TRBJ1-1	NA	TGTGCCAGCAGCCAAAGAACGACAGGCCGTGGCGCTGAAGCTTTCTTT	CASSQRTTGRGAEAFF
TRBV19	TRBJ1-2	TRBD1	TGTGCCAGTAGTGGGCCAGACAGGGGCGGATACTATGGCTACACCTTC	CASSGPDRGGYYGYTF
TRBV4-2	TRBJ2-5	TRBD2	TGTGCCAGCAGCCAAATCATAGCGGGAGGATCGTCAGAGACCCAGTACTTC	CASSQIIAGGSSETQYF
TRBV9	TRBJ2-2	TRBD2	TGTGCCAGCTGCAGACTAGCAACCGGGGAGCTGTTTTTT	CASCRLATGELFF
TRBV7-3	TRBJ2-1	TRBD2	TGTGCCAGCAGCTCAACTAGCGGGAGTATCAATGAGCAGTTCTTC	CASSSTSGSINEQFF
TRBV18	TRBJ1-5	NA	TGTGCCAGCTCACCACTGGCAGCCAGCAATCAGCCCCAGCATTTT	CASSPLAASNQPQHF
TRBV5-4	TRBJ2-7	TRBD1	TGTGCCAGCAGCCGACAGGGGATAAGCTCCTACGAGCAGTACTTC	CASSRQGISSYEQYF
TRBV15	TRBJ1-4	NA	TGTGCCACCAGCAGGGTGCTGAATGAAAAACTGTTTTTT	CATSRVLNEKLFF
TRBV7-2	TRBJ1-2	TRBD1	TGTGCCAGCAGCTCACAACCGGGACAGGGGAATGGCTACACCTTC	CASSSQPGQGNGYTF
TRBV30	TRBJ1-4	NA	TGTGCCTACGAGTGGAATGAAAAACTGTTTTTT	CAYEWNEKLFF
TRBV7-3	TRBJ2-3	TRBD2	TGTGCCAGCAGCTTAGGGGCGGGAGTGGCAGATACGCAGTATTTT	CASSLGAGVADTQYF
TRBV29-1	TRBJ2-1	NA	TGCAGCGTTGCTATAGCGAGCAATGAGCAGTTCTTC	CSVAIASNEQFF